This TCR beta chain derives from a study of PD-1 blockade in classical Hodgkin lymphoma. Clones were sequenced by immunoSEQ multiplex PCR, and TCRdb holds only the in-frame ones, with some missing. The sample yields 25,000 to 40,000 clones, 65% to 80% seen once. A remark on this clone: Its specificity is not known.

Sample time point: cycle 4 day 1 (C4D1), after more than 5 weeks of nivolumab. Relapse was seen in all patients after autologous stem cell transplantation, and brentuximab vedotin exposure was variable. Germline CDR1 and CDR2: SGHRS and YFSETQ. The CDR3 loop spans 15 amino acids. V shed 5 bases, J shed 1 base, and the junction held 4 bases outside the gene matches. Study-wide points: When nivolumab was started under 1 year after ASCT, patients were excluded. Healthy donors reportedly exceeded newly diagnosed patients in baseline TCR diversity.

This sequence joins TRBV5-1 and TRBJ2-3, with TRBD1 matching 10 bases. The sample in question was peripheral blood mononuclear cells (PBMCs), obtained before the fourth cycle of nivolumab. The receptor comes from a human donor with classical Hodgkin lymphoma. CDR3 amino acids: CASRGQGSGTDTQYF. CDR3 DNA sequence: TGCGCCAGCAGGGGACAGGGGTCGGGCACAGATACGCAGTATTTT.